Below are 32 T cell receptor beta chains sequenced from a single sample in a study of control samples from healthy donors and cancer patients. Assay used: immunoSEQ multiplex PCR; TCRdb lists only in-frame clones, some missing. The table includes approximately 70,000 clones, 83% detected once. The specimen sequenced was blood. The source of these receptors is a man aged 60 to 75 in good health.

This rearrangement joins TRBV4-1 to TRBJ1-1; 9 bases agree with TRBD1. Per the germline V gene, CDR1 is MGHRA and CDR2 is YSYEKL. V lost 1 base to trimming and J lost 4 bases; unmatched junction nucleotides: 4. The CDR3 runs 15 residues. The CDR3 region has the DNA TGCGCCAGCAGCCAAGCGGGACAGGGCGGCACTGAAGCTTTCTTT. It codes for CASSQAGQGGTEAFF.

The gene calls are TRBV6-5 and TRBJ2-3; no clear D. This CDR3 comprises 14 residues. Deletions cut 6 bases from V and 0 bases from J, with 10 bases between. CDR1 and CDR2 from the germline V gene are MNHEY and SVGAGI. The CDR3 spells CASRKDRSTDTQYF. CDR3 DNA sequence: TGTGCCAGCAGAAAGGACCGTAGCACAGATACGCAGTATTTT.

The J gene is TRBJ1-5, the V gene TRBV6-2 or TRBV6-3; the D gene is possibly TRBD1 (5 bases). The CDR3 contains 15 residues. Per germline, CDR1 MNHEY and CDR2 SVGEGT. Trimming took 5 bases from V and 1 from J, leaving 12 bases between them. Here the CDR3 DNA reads TGTGCCAGCAGTGCATGGGGGGAAAGCAATCAGCCCCAGCATTTT. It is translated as CASSAWGESNQPQHF.

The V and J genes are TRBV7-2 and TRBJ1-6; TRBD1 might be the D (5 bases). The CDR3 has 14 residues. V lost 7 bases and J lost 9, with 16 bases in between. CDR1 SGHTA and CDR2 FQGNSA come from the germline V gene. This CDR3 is CASILAGTGSPLHF. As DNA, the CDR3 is TGTGCCAGCATCCTAGCAGGGACGGGTTCACCCCTCCACTTT. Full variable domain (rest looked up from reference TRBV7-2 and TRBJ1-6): GAGVSQSPSNKVTEKGKDVELRCDPISGHTALYWYRQSLGQGLEFLIYFQGNSAPDKSGLPSDRFSAERTGGSVSTLTIQRTQQEDSAVYLCASILAGTGSPLHFGNGTRLTVT.

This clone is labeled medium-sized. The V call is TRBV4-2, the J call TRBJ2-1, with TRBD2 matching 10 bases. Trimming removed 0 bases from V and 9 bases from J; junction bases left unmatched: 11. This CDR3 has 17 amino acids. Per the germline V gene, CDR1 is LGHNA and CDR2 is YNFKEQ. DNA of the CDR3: TGTGCCAGCAGCCAAGATGGTAGCCTAGCGGGAGTGGGTGAGCAGTTCTTC. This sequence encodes CASSQDGSLAGVGEQFF.

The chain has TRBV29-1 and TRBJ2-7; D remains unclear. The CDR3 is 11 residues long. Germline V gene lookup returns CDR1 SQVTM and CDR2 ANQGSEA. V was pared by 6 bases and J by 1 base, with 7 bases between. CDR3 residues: CSVATSYEQYF. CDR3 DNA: TGCAGCGTGGCCACGTCCTACGAGCAGTACTTC.

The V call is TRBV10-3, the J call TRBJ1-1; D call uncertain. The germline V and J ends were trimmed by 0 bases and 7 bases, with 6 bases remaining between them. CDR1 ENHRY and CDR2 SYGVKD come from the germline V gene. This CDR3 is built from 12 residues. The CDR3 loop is CAISESGGEAFF. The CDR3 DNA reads TGTGCCATCAGTGAGTCTGGTGGTGAAGCTTTCTTT.

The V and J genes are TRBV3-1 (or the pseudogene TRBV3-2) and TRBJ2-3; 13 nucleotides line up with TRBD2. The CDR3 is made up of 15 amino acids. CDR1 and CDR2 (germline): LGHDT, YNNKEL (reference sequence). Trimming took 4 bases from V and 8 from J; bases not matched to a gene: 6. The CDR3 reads CASSPGLAGVATQYF. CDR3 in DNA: TGTGCCAGCAGCCCCGGACTAGCGGGAGTGGCTACGCAGTATTTT.

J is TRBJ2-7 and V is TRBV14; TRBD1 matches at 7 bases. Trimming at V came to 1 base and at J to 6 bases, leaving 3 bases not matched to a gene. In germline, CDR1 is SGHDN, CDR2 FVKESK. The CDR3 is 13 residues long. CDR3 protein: CASSQVAGGEQYF. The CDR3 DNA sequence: TGTGCCAGCAGCCAAGTTGCAGGGGGCGAGCAGTACTTC.

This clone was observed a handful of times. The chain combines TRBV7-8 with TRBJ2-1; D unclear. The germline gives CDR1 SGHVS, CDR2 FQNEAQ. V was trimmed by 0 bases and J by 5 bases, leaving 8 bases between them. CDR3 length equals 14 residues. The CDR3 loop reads CASSLAWQNNEQFF. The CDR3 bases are TGTGCCAGCAGCTTAGCGTGGCAGAACAATGAGCAGTTCTTC.

The CDR3 spells CASSLQGIYTEAFF. CDR3 DNA sequence: TGTGCCAGTAGCTTACAGGGAATTTACACTGAAGCTTTCTTT. J is TRBJ1-1 and V is TRBV19; D is perhaps TRBD1 (6 bases). V was clipped by 6 bases and J by 3 bases, with 14 bases between them. The germline V gene encodes CDR1 LNHDA and CDR2 SQIVND (reference sequence). The CDR3 is 14 amino acids.

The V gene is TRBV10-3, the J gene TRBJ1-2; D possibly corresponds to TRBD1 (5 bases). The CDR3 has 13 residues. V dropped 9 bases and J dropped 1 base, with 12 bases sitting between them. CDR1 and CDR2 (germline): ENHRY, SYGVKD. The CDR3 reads CAIKAGRNYGYTF. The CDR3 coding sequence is TGTGCCATAAAAGCGGGGCGTAACTATGGCTACACCTTC.

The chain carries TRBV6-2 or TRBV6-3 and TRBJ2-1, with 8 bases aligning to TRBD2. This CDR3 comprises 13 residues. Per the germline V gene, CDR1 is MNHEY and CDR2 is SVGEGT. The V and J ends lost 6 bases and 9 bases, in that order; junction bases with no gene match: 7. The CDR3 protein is CASSSPLAGEQFF. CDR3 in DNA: TGTGCCAGCAGCTCTCCCCTAGCGGGTGAGCAGTTCTTC.

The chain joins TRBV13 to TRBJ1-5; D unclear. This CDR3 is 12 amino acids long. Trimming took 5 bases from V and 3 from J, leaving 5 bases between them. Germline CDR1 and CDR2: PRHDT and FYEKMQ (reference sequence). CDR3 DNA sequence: TGTGCCAGCAGCGTCTACAATCAGCCCCAGCATTTT. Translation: CASSVYNQPQHF. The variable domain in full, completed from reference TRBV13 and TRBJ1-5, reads AAGVIQSPRHLIKEKRETATLKCYPIPRHDTVYWYQQGPGQDPQFLISFYEKMQSDKGSIPDRFSAQQFSDYHSELNMSSLELGDSALYFCASSVYNQPQHFGDGTRLSIL.

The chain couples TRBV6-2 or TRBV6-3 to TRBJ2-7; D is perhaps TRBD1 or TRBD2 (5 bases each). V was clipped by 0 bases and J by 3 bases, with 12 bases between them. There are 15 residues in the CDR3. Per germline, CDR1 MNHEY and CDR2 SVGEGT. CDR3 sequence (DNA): TGTGCCAGCAGTTACTCGACCGGGGCCAACTACGAGCAGTACTTC. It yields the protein CASSYSTGANYEQYF.

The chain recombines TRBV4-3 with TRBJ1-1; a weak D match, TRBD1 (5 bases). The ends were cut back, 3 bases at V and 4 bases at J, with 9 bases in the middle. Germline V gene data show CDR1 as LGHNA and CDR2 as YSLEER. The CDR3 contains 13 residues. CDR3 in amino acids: CASSQVGATEAFF. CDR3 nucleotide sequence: TGCGCCAGCAGCCAGGTTGGGGCCACTGAAGCTTTCTTT.

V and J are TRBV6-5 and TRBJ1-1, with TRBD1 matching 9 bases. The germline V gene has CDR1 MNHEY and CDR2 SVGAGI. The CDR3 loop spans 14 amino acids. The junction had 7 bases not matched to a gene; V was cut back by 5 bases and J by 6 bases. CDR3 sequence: CASSHDRGNAEAFF. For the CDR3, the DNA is TGTGCCAGCAGTCACGACAGGGGGAATGCTGAAGCTTTCTTT.

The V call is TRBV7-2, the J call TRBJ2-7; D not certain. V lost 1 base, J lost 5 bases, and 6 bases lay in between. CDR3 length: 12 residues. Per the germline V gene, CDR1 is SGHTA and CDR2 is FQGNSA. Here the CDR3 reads CASSLDANEQYF. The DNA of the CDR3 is TGTGCCAGCAGCTTAGACGCGAACGAGCAGTACTTC.

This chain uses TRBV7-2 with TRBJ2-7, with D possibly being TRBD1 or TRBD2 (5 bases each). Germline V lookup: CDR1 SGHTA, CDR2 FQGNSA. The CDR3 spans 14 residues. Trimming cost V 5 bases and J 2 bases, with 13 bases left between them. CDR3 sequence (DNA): TGTGCCAGCAGCCCCGGGGCAGTCCCCTACGAGCAGTACTTC. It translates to CASSPGAVPYEQYF.

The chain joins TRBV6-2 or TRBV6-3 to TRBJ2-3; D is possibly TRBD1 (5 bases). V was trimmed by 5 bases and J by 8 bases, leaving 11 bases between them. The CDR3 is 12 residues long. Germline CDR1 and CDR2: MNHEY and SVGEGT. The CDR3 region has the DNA TGTGCCAGCAGTAGGGGAAATCCTACGCAGTATTTT. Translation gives CASSRGNPTQYF.

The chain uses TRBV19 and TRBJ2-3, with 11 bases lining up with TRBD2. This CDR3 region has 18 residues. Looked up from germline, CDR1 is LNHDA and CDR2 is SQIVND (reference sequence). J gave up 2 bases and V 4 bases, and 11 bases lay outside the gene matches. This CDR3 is CASSKGLAAGRPTDTQYF. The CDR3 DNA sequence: TGTGCCAGTAGTAAGGGACTAGCGGCGGGGAGACCCACAGATACGCAGTATTTT.

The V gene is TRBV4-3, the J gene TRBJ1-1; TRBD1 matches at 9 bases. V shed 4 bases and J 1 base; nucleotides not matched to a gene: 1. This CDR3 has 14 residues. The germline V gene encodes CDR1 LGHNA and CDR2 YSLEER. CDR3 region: CASSPDRGNTEAFF. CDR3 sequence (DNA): TGCGCCAGCAGCCCGGACAGGGGGAACACTGAAGCTTTCTTT.

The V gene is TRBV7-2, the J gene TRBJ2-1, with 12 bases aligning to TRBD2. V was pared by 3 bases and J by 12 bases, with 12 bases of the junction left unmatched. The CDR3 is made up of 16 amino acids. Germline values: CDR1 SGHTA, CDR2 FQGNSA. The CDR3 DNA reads TGTGCCAGCAGCTTCGGGGTAGCTAGCGGGAGGGTTTGGCAGTTCTTC. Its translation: CASSFGVASGRVWQFF.

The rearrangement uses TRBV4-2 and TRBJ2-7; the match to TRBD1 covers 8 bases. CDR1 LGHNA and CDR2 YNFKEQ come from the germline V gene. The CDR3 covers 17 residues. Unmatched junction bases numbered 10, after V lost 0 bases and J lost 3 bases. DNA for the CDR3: TGTGCCAGCAGCCAAGACCCTGCGAAAACAGGGGGCTACGAGCAGTACTTC. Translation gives CASSQDPAKTGGYEQYF.

The CDR3 is CASSLDKDRITNQPQHF. CDR3 DNA: TGTGCCAGCAGCTTAGATAAAGACAGGATTACCAATCAGCCCCAGCATTTT. This chain uses TRBV7-2 with TRBJ1-5; D is perhaps TRBD1 (6 bases). V was trimmed by 1 base and J by 3 bases, leaving 16 bases between them. Germline lookup yields CDR1 SGHTA and CDR2 FQGNSA. This CDR3 has 17 residues.

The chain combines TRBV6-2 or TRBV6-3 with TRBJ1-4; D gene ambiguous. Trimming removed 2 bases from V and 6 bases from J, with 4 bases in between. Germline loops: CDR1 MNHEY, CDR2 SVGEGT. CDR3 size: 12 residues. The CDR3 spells CASSYPDEKLFF. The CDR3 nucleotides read TGTGCCAGCAGTTACCCGGATGAAAAACTGTTTTTT.

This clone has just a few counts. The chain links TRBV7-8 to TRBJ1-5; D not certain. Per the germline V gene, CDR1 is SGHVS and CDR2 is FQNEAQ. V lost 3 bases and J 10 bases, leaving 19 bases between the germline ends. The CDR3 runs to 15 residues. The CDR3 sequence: CASSFFTGVGEPQHF. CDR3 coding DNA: TGTGCCAGCAGCTTCTTTACCGGGGTCGGGGAACCCCAGCATTTT.

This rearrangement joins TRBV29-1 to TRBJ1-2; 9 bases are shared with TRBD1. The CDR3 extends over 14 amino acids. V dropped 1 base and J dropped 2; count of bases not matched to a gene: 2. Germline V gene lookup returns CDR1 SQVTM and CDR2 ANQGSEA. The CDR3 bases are TGCAGCGTTGAAGGGGGACAGGGCAACTATGGCTACACCTTC. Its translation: CSVEGGQGNYGYTF. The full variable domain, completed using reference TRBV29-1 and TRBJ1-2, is SAVISQKPSRDICQRGTSLTIQCQVDSQVTMMFWYRQQPGQSLTLIATANQGSEATYESGFVIDKFPISRPNLTFSTLTVSNMSPEDSSIYLCSVEGGQGNYGYTFGSGTRLTVV.

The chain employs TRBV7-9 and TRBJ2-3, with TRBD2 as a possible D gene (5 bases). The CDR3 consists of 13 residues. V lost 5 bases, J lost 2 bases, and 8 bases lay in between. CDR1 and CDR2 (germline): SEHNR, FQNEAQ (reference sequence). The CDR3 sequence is CASSRTYTDTQYF. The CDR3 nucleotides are TGTGCCAGCAGCCGGACTTACACAGATACGCAGTATTTT.

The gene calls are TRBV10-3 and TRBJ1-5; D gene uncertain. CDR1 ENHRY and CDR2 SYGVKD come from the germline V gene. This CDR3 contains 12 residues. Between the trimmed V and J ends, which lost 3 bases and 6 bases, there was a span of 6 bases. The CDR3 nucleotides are TGTGCCATCAGTGATGTTGGTCAGCCCCAGCATTTT. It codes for CAISDVGQPQHF.

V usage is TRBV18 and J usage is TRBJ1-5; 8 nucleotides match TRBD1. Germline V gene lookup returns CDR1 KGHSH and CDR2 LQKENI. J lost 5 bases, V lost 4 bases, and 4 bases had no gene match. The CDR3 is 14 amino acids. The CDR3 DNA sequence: TGTGCCAGCTCACTTACAGGGGGGGATCAGCCCCAGCATTTT. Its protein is CASSLTGGDQPQHF.

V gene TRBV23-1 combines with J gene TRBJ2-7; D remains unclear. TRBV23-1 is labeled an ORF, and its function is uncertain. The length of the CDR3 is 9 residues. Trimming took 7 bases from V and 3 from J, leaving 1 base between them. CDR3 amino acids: CASIYEQYF. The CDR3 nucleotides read TGCGCCAGCATCTACGAGCAGTACTTC.